The 9 T cell receptor beta chains below were found in one sample sequenced in a study of blood T cell repertoires in COVID-19. Data came from immunoSEQ multiplex PCR; TCRdb stores just in-frame clones and leaves some out. The sample consists of some 240,000 clones, 80% to 90% of them appearing once. Specimen: peripheral blood. All receptors derive from a woman in her 70s with COVID-19, enrolled during active disease.

CDR3 sequence: CASSLANTIYF. The CDR3 DNA follows: TGCGCCAGCAGCCTGGCCAACACCATATATTTT. The chain links TRBV4-1 to TRBJ1-3; no definite D call. The germline V and J ends were trimmed by 4 bases and 7 bases, with 5 bases remaining between them. Germline CDR1 MGHRA, CDR2 YSYEKL. The CDR3 is 11 amino acids.

This clone appeared once. The V call is TRBV7-9, the J call TRBJ1-2; 10 bases line up with TRBD1. V was pared by 7 bases and J by 2 bases, with 13 bases of the junction left unmatched. CDR3 length: 17 residues. Germline V gene sequence: CDR1 SEHNR, CDR2 FQNEAQ (reference sequence). CDR3 sequence reads: CASTQWTGGRPNYGYTF. CDR3 in DNA: TGTGCCAGCACCCAATGGACAGGGGGTCGGCCAAACTATGGCTACACCTTC.

This chain links TRBV5-8 with TRBJ1-3, with 11 bases fitting TRBD1. The germline CDR1 and CDR2 sequences are SGHTS and YDEGEE. The CDR3 extends over 16 amino acids. The V and J ends lost 4 bases and 3 bases, in that order; junction bases with no gene match: 6. The CDR3 reads CASSRDRGYGGNTIYF. The CDR3 nucleotides read TGTGCCAGCAGCCGGGACAGGGGGTATGGTGGAAACACCATATATTTT.

The chain has TRBV11-2 and TRBJ2-7; 7 bases fit TRBD2. The CDR3 is 14 amino acids. V lost 3 bases and J lost 2; bases outside the gene matches: 4. Germline CDR1 SGHAT, CDR2 FQNNGV. CDR3 residues: CASSLSGTTYEQYF. In nucleotides, the CDR3 is TGTGCCAGCAGCTTGTCCGGGACTACCTACGAGCAGTACTTC. The full variable domain, with the rest looked up from reference TRBV11-2 and TRBJ2-7, is EAGVAQSPRYKIIEKRQSVAFWCNPISGHATLYWYQQILGQGPKLLIQFQNNGVVDDSQLPKDRFSAERLKGVDSTLKIQPAKLEDSAVYLCASSLSGTTYEQYFGPGTRLTVT.

This chain connects TRBV7-9 to TRBJ2-3; 8 bases line up with TRBD2. Losses at the gene ends were 2 bases for V and 2 bases for J; bases not matched to a gene: 6. The CDR3 extends over 16 amino acids. Germline lookup yields CDR1 SEHNR and CDR2 FQNEAQ (reference sequence). CDR3 in amino acids: CASSLRSGAHTDTQYF. CDR3 nucleotide sequence: TGTGCCAGCAGCTTACGTAGCGGGGCCCACACAGATACGCAGTATTTT.

This chain uses TRBV28 with TRBJ2-2; D ambiguous. The germline gives CDR1 MDHEN, CDR2 SYDVKM. Trimming took off 2 bases at V and 1 base at J, with 2 bases between the two ends. The CDR3 loop spans 13 amino acids. The CDR3 here is CASSLLNTGELFF. CDR3 DNA sequence: TGTGCCAGCAGTTTACTGAACACCGGGGAGCTGTTTTTT.

This clone was found once. The chain employs TRBV7-2 and TRBJ1-6; TRBD1 agrees at 7 bases. This CDR3 spans 17 amino acids. Germline CDR1 reads SGHTA; CDR2 reads FQGNSA. J lost 9 bases, V lost 4 bases, and 15 bases had no gene match. The CDR3 loop is CASSSQGLGQTGSPLHF. The CDR3 DNA sequence: TGTGCCAGCAGCTCGCAAGGCTTGGGACAGACTGGTTCACCCCTCCACTTT.

This clone was seen ten or more times. The chain recombines TRBV18 with TRBJ2-7, with TRBD1 as a possible D gene (6 bases). Per the germline V gene, CDR1 is KGHSH and CDR2 is LQKENI. With 3 bases removed from V and 1 base from J, the gap between germline ends came to 10 bases. The CDR3 has 14 amino acids. The CDR3, as DNA: TGTGCCAGCTCACCTGAGGACAGTTCCTACGAGCAGTACTTC. This codes for CASSPEDSSYEQYF.

V gene TRBV3-1 (or the pseudogene TRBV3-2) combines with J gene TRBJ2-2; D is uncertain. The CDR3 consists of 15 residues. Germline CDR1 LGHDT, CDR2 YNNKEL (reference sequence). The V end was cut by 1 base, the J end by 0 bases, with 6 bases between. CDR3 sequence reads: CASSQGLANTGELFF. The CDR3 DNA is TGTGCCAGCAGCCAAGGGCTTGCGAACACCGGGGAGCTGTTTTTT.